These 6 T cell receptor beta chains were sequenced from one sample in a study of blood T cells in healthy people across ages. The use of a sample-barcoded 5' primer and a J-beta primer mix characterized a second PCR of roughly 7 to 11 cycles. A single record per CDR3 protein comes from TCRdb applying MiXCR to the 5' RACE reads. The profile shows some 700,000 distinct CDR3 sequences, roughly 20% of them singletons. Sequences were obtained from blood. These receptors all come from a man between 70 and 80 years old in good health.

This clonotype was counted between two and nine times. The CDR3 protein is CASSFILQGNTEAFF. The DNA for the CDR3 is TGTGCCAGCAGTTTCATATTACAGGGAAACACTGAAGCTTTCTTT. V is TRBV12-3 or TRBV12-4 and J is TRBJ1-1; D is possibly TRBD1 (6 bases). The CDR3 totals 15 residues. The V and J ends lost 3 bases and 2 bases respectively, with 13 bases between them.

The chain carries TRBV4-2 and TRBJ2-3; TRBD2 aligns across 9 bases. V lost 0 bases to trimming and J lost 0 bases; unmatched junction nucleotides: 13. In germline, CDR1 is LGHNA, CDR2 YNFKEQ. The CDR3 is 20 amino acids. The CDR3 DNA is TGTGCCAGCAGCCAAGATAGGTCGCTAGCGGGGTCAACTAGCACAGATACGCAGTATTTT. It is translated as CASSQDRSLAGSTSTDTQYF.

This clonotype turned up a few times. This chain connects TRBV3-1 to TRBJ2-5; D call uncertain. The end of the DNA is better explained by TRBJ2-7, so the J call may be wrong. Germline lookup yields CDR1 LGHDT and CDR2 YNNKEL (reference sequence). The CDR3 is 12 amino acids. Here the CDR3 DNA reads TGTGCCAGCAGCCAAGACCTTTACGAGCAGTACTTC. This encodes CASSQDLYEQYF.

The CDR3 loop is CSVEARGSSYEQYF. As DNA, the CDR3 is TGCAGCGTTGAGGCGCGGGGGAGCTCCTACGAGCAGTACTTC. V gene TRBV29-1 combines with J gene TRBJ2-5; 7 nucleotides line up with TRBD2. The DNA matches TRBJ2-7 better at its end, which makes the J call doubtful. CDR1 and CDR2 from the germline V gene are SQVTM and ANQGSEA. The CDR3 runs 14 residues.

The genes are TRBV6-1 and TRBJ2-5; D is uncertain. The assigned J gene may be wrong: the sequence end matches TRBJ2-1 better. Germline CDR1 and CDR2: MNHNS and SASEGT. The CDR3 runs 12 residues. The CDR3, as DNA: TGTGCCAGCAGCCGTGGCCAGCCTCCCCAGTTCTTC. This encodes CASSRGQPPQFF.

The chain recombines TRBV11-1 with TRBJ2-3; TRBD1 matches 7 bases. Losses at the gene ends were 5 bases for V and 2 bases for J; bases not matched to a gene: 7. The CDR3 is 15 residues long. Germline loops: CDR1 SGHAT, CDR2 FQDESV (reference sequence). The CDR3 DNA is TGTGCCAGCAGCCTAACAGGGGCCCCCACAGATACGCAGTATTTT. The encoded protein is CASSLTGAPTDTQYF.